The clone carrying this TCR beta chain was recorded many times. This entry belongs to a study of T cells in Graves' hyperthyroidism and ophthalmopathy. The CDR3 regions of TCR beta were amplified from RNA transcripts. The TCR CDR3 first-round RT-PCR relied on the HTBI primer set. TCRdb called the multiplex PCR reads again in MiXCR, with one record for every CDR3 protein. Counted here are approximately 500,000 distinct CDR3 sequences, 40% to 55% occurring once; the ten biggest clones make up more than 7%. The V gene end was trimmed by 1 base and the J gene end by 3 bases; junction bases not matched to a gene: 5. This CDR3 contains 15 residues. The germline V gene encodes CDR1 MGHRA and CDR2 YSYEKL.

This TCR was sampled from a woman under 30 with Graves' hyperthyroidism. Sequences were obtained from peripheral blood or thyroid tissue (not recorded which). V usage is TRBV4-1 and J usage is TRBJ1-2; 7 bases are shared with TRBD1. The CDR3 region is CASSQAGGTDYGYTF. The CDR3 DNA follows: TGCGCCAGCAGCCAAGCAGGGGGGACAGACTATGGCTACACCTTC.